This T cell receptor (beta chain) was captured by sequencing in a study of blood T cell repertoires in COVID-19. Study as a whole: Samples of COVID-19 (acute and convalescent) were obtained from the United States, Italy and Spain. T cells, B-cell-depleted T cells, or PBMCs supplied cDNA or gDNA.

Per the original methods: Estimated nucleated cell counts came from reference gene primer amplification. The table came from immunoSEQ multiplex PCR; TCRdb's copy has only in-frame clones and leaves some out. The DNA was the basis for D and trimming; V, J and clone size are from that table. The repertoire holds hundreds of thousands of clones, just over 85% seen once, with around 1.5% in the top ten. The CDR3 is 12 amino acids. Trimming took off 1 base at V and 8 bases at J, with 8 bases between the two ends. Germline CDR1 SGHDT, CDR2 YYEEEE. The chain links TRBV5-6 to TRBJ2-3; D gene ambiguous. Sequencing input: peripheral blood. This clonotype originated in a man older than 75 with acute or convalescent COVID-19. CDR3 sequence (DNA): TGTGCCAGCAGCTTGCCTATTGGTACGCAGTATTTT. Protein product: CASSLPIGTQYF. The full variable domain, its missing parts supplied by reference TRBV5-6 and TRBJ2-3, is DAGVTQSPTHLIKTRGQQVTLRCSPKSGHDTVSWYQQALGQGPQFIFQYYEEEERQRGNFPDRFSGHQFPNYSSELNVNALLLGDSALYLCASSLPIGTQYFGPGTRLTVL.